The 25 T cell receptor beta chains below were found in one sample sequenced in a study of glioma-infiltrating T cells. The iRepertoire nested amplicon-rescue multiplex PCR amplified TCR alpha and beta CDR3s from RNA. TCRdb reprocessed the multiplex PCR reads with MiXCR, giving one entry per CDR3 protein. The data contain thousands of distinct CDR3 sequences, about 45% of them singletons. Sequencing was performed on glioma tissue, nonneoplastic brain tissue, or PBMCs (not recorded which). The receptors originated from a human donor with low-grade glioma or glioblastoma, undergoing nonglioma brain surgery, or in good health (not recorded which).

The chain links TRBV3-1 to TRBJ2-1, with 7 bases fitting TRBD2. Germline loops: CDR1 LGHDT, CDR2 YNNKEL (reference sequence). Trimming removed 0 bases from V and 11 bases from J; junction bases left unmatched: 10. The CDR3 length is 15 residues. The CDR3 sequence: CASSQDGASGLQQFF. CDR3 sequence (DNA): TGTGCCAGCAGCCAAGATGGGGCTAGCGGACTTCAGCAGTTCTTC.

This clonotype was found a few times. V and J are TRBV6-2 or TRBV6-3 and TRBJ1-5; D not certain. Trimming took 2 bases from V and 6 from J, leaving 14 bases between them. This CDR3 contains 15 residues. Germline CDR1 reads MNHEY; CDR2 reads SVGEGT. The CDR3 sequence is CASSYPTGLGQPQHF. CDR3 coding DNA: TGTGCCAGCAGTTACCCAACCGGATTAGGTCAGCCCCAGCATTTT.

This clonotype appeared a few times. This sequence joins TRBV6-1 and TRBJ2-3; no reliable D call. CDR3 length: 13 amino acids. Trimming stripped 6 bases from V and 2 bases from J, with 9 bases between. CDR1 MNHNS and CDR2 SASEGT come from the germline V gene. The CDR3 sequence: CASSFSYTDTQYF. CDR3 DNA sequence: TGTGCCAGCAGCTTTTCTTACACAGATACGCAGTATTTT.

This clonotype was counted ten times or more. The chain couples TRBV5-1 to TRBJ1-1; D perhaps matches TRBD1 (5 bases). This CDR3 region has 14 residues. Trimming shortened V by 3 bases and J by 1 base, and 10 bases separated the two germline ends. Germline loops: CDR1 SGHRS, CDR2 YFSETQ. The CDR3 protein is CASSYDSRNTEAFF. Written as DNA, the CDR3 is TGCGCCAGCAGCTACGACAGCAGGAACACTGAAGCTTTCTTT.

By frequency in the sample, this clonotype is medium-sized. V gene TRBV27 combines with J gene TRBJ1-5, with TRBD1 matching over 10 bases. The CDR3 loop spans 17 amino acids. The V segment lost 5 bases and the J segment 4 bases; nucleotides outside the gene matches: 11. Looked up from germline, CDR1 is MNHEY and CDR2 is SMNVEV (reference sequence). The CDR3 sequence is CASSGSRQGARNQPQHF. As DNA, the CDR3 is TGTGCCAGCAGTGGGTCCCGACAGGGGGCCCGTAATCAGCCCCAGCATTTT.

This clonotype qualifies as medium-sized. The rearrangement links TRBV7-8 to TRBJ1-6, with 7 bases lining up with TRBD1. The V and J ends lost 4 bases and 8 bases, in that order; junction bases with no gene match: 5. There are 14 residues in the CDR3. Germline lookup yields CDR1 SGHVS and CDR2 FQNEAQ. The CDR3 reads CASSSNTGDSPLHF. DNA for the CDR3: TGTGCCAGCAGCTCCAATACAGGGGATTCACCCCTCCACTTT.

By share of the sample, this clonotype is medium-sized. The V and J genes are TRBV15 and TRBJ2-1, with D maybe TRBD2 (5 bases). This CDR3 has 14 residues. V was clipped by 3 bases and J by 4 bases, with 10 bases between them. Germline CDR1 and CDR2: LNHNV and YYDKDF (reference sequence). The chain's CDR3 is CATSSSSFYNEQFF. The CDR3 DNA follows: TGTGCCACCAGCAGTTCTAGCTTTTACAATGAGCAGTTCTTC.

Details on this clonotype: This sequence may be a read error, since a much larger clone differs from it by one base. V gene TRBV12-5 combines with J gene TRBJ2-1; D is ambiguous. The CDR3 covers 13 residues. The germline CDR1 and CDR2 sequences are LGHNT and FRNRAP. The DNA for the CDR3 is TGTGCTAGTGGTTTGGTACGAGGAGATGAGCGGTTCTTC. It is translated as CASGLVRGDERFF.

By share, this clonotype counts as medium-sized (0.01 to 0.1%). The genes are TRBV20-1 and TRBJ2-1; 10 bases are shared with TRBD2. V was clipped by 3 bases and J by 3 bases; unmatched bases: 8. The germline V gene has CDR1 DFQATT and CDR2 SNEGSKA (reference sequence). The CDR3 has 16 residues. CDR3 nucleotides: TGCAGTGCTAGCCAAGCGGGAGGGCCGGGCTACAATGAGCAGTTCTTC. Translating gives CSASQAGGPGYNEQFF.

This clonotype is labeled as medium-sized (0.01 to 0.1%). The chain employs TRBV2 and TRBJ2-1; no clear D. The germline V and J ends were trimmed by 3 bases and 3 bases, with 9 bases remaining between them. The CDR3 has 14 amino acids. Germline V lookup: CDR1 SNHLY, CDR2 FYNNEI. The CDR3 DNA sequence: TGTGCCAGCAGTGATGGGCCGAACTACAATGAGCAGTTCTTC. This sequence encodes CASSDGPNYNEQFF.

DNA for the CDR3: TGTGCCAGCAGCCCCCGGACGGATTCGGCTGAAGCTTTCTTT. Translation gives CASSPRTDSAEAFF. J is TRBJ1-1 and V is TRBV3-1, with D hard to call. The germline V gene has CDR1 LGHDT and CDR2 YNNKEL (reference sequence). CDR3 length: 14 amino acids. Between the trimmed V and J ends, which lost 4 bases and 6 bases, there was a span of 15 bases.

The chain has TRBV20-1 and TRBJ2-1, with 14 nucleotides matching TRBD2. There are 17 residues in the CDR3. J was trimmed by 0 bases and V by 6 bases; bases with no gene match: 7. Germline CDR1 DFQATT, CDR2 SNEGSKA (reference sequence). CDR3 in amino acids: CSAPSGTSGSSYNEQFF. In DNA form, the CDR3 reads TGCAGTGCCCCCTCCGGGACTAGCGGGAGCTCCTACAATGAGCAGTTCTTC.

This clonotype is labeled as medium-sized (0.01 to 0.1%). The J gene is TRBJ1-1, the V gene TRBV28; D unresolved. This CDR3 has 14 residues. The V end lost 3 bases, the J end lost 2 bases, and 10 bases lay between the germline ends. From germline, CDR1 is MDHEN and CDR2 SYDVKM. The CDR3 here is CASSFLSGNTEAFF. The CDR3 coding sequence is TGTGCCAGCAGTTTTCTGTCCGGCAACACTGAAGCTTTCTTT.

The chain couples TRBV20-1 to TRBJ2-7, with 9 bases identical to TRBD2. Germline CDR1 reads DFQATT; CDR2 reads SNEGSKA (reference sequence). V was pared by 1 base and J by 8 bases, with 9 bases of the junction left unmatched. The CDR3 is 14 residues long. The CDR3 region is CSARVLAGISKQYF. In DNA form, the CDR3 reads TGCAGTGCTAGAGTACTAGCGGGCATCTCCAAGCAGTACTTC.

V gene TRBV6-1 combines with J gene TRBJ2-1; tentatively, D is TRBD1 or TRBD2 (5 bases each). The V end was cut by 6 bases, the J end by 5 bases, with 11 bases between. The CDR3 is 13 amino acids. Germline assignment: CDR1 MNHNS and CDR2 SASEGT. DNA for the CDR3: TGTGCCAGCAGGTCGGGACCGCACAATGAGCAGTTCTTC. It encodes CASRSGPHNEQFF.

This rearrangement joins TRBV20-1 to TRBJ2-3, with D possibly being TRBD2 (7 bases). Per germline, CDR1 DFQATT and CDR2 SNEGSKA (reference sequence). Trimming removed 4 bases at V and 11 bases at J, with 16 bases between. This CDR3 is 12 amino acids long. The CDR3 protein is CSAKGGQLEQYF. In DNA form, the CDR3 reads TGCAGTGCTAAGGGGGGGCAGTTGGAGCAGTATTTT.

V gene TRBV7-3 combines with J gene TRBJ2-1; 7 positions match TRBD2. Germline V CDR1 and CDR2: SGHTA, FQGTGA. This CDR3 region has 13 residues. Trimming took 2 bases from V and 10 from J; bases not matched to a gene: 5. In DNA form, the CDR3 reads TGTGCCAGCAGCTTAGCGGGAGCAGGCGAGCAGTTCTTC. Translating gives CASSLAGAGEQFF.

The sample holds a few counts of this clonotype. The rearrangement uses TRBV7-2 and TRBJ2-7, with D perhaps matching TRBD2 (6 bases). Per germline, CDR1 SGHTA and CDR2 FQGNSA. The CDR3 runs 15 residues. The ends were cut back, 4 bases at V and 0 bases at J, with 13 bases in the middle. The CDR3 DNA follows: TGTGCCAGCAGCTCTCGGGGGTTTAGCTCCTACGAGCAGTACTTC. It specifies CASSSRGFSSYEQYF.

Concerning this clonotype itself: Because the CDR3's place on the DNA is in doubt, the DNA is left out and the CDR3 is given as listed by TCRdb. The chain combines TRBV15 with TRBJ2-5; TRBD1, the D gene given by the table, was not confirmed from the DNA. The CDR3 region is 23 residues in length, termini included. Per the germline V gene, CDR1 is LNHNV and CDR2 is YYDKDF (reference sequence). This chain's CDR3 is CATNQTSMYLCASSSPPTETQYF.

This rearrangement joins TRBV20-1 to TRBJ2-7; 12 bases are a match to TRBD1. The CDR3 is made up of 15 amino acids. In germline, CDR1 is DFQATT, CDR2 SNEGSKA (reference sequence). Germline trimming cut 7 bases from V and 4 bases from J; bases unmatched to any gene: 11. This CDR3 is CSVEPGQGAQYEQYF. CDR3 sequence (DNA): TGCAGTGTGGAACCGGGACAGGGGGCCCAATACGAGCAGTACTTC.

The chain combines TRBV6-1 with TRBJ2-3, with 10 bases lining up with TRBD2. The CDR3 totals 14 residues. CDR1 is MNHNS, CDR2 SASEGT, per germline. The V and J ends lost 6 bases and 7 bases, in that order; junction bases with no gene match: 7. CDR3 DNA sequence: TGTGCCAGCAGGGAGCGGGGGGGACCAAATACGCAGTATTTT. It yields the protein CASRERGGPNTQYF.

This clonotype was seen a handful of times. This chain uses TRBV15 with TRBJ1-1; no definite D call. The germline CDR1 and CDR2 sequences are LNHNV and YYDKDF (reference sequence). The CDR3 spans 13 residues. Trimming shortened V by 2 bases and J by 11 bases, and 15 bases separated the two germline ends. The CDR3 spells CATSRSKVEAAFF. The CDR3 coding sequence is TGTGCCACCAGCAGATCAAAGGTCGAAGCCGCTTTCTTT. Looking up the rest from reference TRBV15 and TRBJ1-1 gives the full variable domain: DAMVIQNPRYQVTQFGKPVTLSCSQTLNHNVMYWYQQKSSQAPKLLFHYYDKDFNNEADTPDNFQSRRPNTSFCFLDIRSPGLGDTAMYLCATSRSKVEAAFFGQGTRLTVV.

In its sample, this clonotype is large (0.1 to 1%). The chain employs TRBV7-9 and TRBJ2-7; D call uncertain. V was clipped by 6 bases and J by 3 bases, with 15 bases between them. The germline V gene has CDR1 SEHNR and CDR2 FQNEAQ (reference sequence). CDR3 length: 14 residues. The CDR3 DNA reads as TGTGCCAGCAGTCACAGCCTGACGGACTACGAGCAGTACTTC. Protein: CASSHSLTDYEQYF.

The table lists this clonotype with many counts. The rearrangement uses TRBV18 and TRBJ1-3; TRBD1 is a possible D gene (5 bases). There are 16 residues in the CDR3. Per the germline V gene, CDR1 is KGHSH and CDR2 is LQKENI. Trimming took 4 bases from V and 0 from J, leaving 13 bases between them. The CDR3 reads CASSRADRFSGNTIYF. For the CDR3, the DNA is TGTGCCAGCTCACGAGCAGACAGATTCTCTGGAAACACCATATATTTT.

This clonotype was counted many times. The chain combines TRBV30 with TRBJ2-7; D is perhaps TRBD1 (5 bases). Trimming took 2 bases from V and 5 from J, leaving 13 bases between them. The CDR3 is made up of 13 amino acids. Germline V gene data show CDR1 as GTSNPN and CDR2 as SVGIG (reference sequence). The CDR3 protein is CAWSKGVRDEQYF. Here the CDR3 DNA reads TGTGCCTGGAGTAAAGGGGTTCGGGACGAGCAGTACTTC.